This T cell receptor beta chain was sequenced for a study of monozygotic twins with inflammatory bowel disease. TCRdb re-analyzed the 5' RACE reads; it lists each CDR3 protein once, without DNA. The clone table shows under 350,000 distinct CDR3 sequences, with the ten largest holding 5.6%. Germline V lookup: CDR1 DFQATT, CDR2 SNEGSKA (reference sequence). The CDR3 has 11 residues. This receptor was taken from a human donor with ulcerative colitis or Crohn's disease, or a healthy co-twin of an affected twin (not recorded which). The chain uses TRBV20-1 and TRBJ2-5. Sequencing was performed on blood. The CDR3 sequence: CSARPEETQYF.